A selection of T cell receptor beta chains follows, all from one sample in a study of vaccination effects on CD4 cells after COVID-19. Which antigens these TCRs recognize remains unknown. The assay was immunoSEQ multiplex PCR, and TCRdb's table has in-frame clones only and misses some. The data show some 63,000 clones, approximately 72% seen once. The material sequenced was CD4+ T cells from PBMCs cultured without peptide, taken before COVID-19 vaccination. The source of these receptors is a human donor who had a prior SARS-CoV-2 infection. CDR3s include the opening cysteine and the closing phenylalanine or tryptophan. The D gene is left open where the match is weak. Size values are once, few and many counts, or a class for expanded clones, and some rows have none.

TRBV4-2,-,TRBD1,TRBJ1-5,TGTGCCAGCAGCCAAGTCTTTCCGGGACAGGGGGGTCAGCCCCAGCATTTT,CASSQVFPGQGGQPQHF
TRBV29-1,-,TRBD1,TRBJ2-5,TGCAGCGCCCTGGGTGGGACAGGGGTTTATTGGGAGACCCAGTACTTC,CSALGGTGVYWETQYF
TRBV12-3/TRBV12-4,-,-,TRBJ2-3,TGTGCCAGCAGTCCACGGCTCTTAGATACGCAGTATTTT,CASSPRLLDTQYF
TRBV11-2,-,-,TRBJ1-1,TGTGCCAGCAGCTTGGATGGGGGGGGCACTGAAGCTTTCTTT,CASSLDGGGTEAFF
TRBV6-1,few,-,TRBJ1-6,TGTGCCAGCAGTGATTCAGGGGTTGGTGATTCACCCCTCCACTTT,CASSDSGVGDSPLHF
TRBV9,-,-,TRBJ2-1,TGTGCCAGCAGCGTGTATAGCGGAAGCTACAATGAGCAGTTCTTC,CASSVYSGSYNEQFF
TRBV6-6,-,-,TRBJ1-1,TGTGCCAGCAGTTACTCAGGGCCCACTGAAGCTTTCTTT,CASSYSGPTEAFF
TRBV7-8,few,-,TRBJ2-7,TGTGCCAGCAGCTTAGAGAGACAGGACCACTACGAGCAGTACTTC,CASSLERQDHYEQYF
TRBV7-9,-,TRBD1,TRBJ2-1,TGTGCCAGCAGCCCCGGGACAGTCCCCTACAATGAGCAGTTCTTC,CASSPGTVPYNEQFF
TRBV2,-,-,TRBJ1-6,TGTGCCAGCAGTGATCTTGGGTCCCGAAATTCACCCCTCCACTTT,CASSDLGSRNSPLHF
TRBV18,-,TRBD1,TRBJ2-4,TGTGCCAGCTCCCCCGGGACAGAAGCAAACATTCAGTACTTC,CASSPGTEANIQYF
TRBV9,-,-,TRBJ1-6,TGTGCCAGCAGCGTTCTGATTAATTCACCCCTCCACTTT,CASSVLINSPLHF
TRBV7-2,-,TRBD2,TRBJ2-1,TGTGCCAGCAGCTATCTAGCGGCAGGAAACTACAATGAGCAGTTCTTC,CASSYLAAGNYNEQFF
TRBV2,-,TRBD1,TRBJ2-1,TGTGCCAGCAGTGAACAGGGACAGGGTCTGCATGAGCAGTTCTTC,CASSEQGQGLHEQFF
TRBV2,-,-,TRBJ1-1,TGTGCCAGCATCTTTTTTTCAGGGAACACTGAAGCTTTCTTT,CASIFFSGNTEAFF
TRBV29-1,-,TRBD1,TRBJ1-1,TGCAGCGTTGGGACAGGGGGCAGGACTGAAGCTTTCTTT,CSVGTGGRTEAFF
TRBV5-5,-,-,TRBJ2-7,TGTGCCAGCAGCTTGGCAACCGAGCAGTACTTC,CASSLATEQYF
TRBV4-3,-,TRBD2,TRBJ2-5,TGCGCCAGCAGCCAAGAACCCCCTAGCGGGGGGGGAGAGACCCAGTACTTC,CASSQEPPSGGGETQYF
TRBV4-3,-,TRBD2,TRBJ2-3,TGCGCCAGCAGCCTACTAGGGACTAGCGGGTACACAGATACGCAGTATTTT,CASSLLGTSGYTDTQYF
TRBV4-2,-,TRBD2,TRBJ2-3,TGTGCCAGCAGCCAAGCGATAGCGGGAGGGGTAGATACGCAGTATTTT,CASSQAIAGGVDTQYF
TRBV10-3,-,TRBD2,TRBJ2-3,TGTGCCGTCCGACTAGCGGGAGTGACAGATACGCAGTATTTT,CAVRLAGVTDTQYF
TRBV5-1,-,TRBD2,TRBJ2-5,TGCGCCAGCAGCCGACCTAGCGGGGGGATTTCAGAGACCCAGTACTTC,CASSRPSGGISETQYF
TRBV5-1,-,-,TRBJ2-7,TGCGCCAGCAGCTTGGGTCATGCAGCCTCCTACGAGCAGTACTTC,CASSLGHAASYEQYF
TRBV10-2,-,TRBD1,TRBJ2-2,TGCGCCAGCATAGACAGGGCCACCGGGGAGCTGTTTTTT,CASIDRATGELFF
TRBV7-3,-,-,TRBJ1-1,TGTGCCAGCAGCTTAAAAGGGGGGGCAGGAGGCACTGAAGCTTTCTTT,CASSLKGGAGGTEAFF
TRBV2,few,-,TRBJ1-2,TGTGCCAGCAGGACCACTTATGGAGACTATGGCTACACCTTC,CASRTTYGDYGYTF
TRBV5-3,-,TRBD2,TRBJ2-5,TGTGCCAGAAGCTTGTGCACTAGCGGGAGGGCCATGGAGACCCAGTACTTC,CARSLCTSGRAMETQYF
TRBV2,-,-,TRBJ1-2,TGTGCCAGCAGTCGCGGGGCGTTGGTTTTCCGGTACTATGGCTACACCTTC,CASSRGALVFRYYGYTF
TRBV19,-,TRBD1,TRBJ2-1,TGTGCCAGTAGTCGCGACTCCGGGACAGGGGGGTACAATGAGCAGTTCTTC,CASSRDSGTGGYNEQFF
TRBV7-9,-,TRBD2,TRBJ2-1,TGTGCCAGCAGCTCCTTGCCAGGGTCGGGAGGTTCTCAGTTCTTC,CASSSLPGSGGSQFF
TRBV4-2,few,-,TRBJ1-2,TGTGCCAGCAGCCCCCCGGGACTGCCTTTCTATGGCTACACCTTC,CASSPPGLPFYGYTF
TRBV7-2,-,TRBD1,TRBJ1-6,TGTGCCAGCAGATTAGCAGGGGGTTATTCACCCCTCCACTTT,CASRLAGGYSPLHF